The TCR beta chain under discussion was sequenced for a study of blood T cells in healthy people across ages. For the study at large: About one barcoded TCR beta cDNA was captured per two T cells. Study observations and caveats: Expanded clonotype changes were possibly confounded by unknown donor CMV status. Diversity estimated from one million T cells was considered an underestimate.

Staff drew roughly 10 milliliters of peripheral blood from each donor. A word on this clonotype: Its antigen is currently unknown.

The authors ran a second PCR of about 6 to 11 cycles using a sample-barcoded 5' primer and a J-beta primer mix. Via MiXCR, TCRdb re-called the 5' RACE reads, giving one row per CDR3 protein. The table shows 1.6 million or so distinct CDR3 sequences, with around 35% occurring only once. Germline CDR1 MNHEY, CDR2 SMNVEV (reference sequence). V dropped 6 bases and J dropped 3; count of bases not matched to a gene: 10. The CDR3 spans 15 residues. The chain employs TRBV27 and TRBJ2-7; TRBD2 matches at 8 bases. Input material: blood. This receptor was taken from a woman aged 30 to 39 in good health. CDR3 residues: CASREAGVGNYEQYF. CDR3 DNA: TGTGCCAGCAGAGAAGCGGGAGTCGGGAACTACGAGCAGTACTTC.